Listed below are T cell receptor beta chains from one sample, sequenced in a study of blood T cell repertoires in COVID-19. Using immunoSEQ multiplex PCR, the repertoire was profiled, and TCRdb retains in-frame clones only, with some absent. The sample includes some 210,000 clones, about 76% seen only once; the top ten take 8.9%. Sequenced sample: PBMCs or T cells enriched from blood (not recorded which). These receptors were collected from a woman in her 50s with acute COVID-19. Each CDR3 is given with its conserved first and last residue. The order of the fields is D gene, J gene, CDR3 length, clone size, V gene, CDR3 protein, CDR3 DNA. The D gene is left open where the match is weak. The size of a clone is reported for some rows only, either as once, few or many, or as a class for expanded clones.

>NA|TRBJ2-6|16|once|TRBV4-3
CASSQETGTGANVLTF
TGCGCCAGCAGCCAAGAAACAGGGACTGGGGCCAACGTCCTGACTTTC
>TRBD2|TRBJ2-7|12|NA|TRBV15
CATSRGGGEQYF
TGTGCCACCAGCAGAGGGGGGGGCGAGCAGTACTTC
>NA|TRBJ1-1|13|NA|TRBV5-6
CASKTPDSTEAFF
TGTGCCAGCAAAACTCCGGACAGCACTGAAGCTTTCTTT
>NA|TRBJ1-5|16|NA|TRBV7-9
CASSFGVPNSNQPQHF
TGTGCCAGCAGCTTCGGAGTTCCCAATAGCAATCAGCCCCAGCATTTT
>NA|TRBJ1-5|14|NA|TRBV28
CASSLGGGRQPQHF
TGTGCCAGCAGTTTGGGGGGGGGTCGGCAGCCCCAGCATTTT
>NA|TRBJ2-7|13|few|TRBV5-1
CASSLPSSYEQYF
TGCGCCAGCAGCTTGCCGAGTTCCTACGAGCAGTACTTC
>TRBD1|TRBJ1-5|17|NA|TRBV19
CASSIVSRGHGNQPQHF
TGTGCCAGTAGTATAGTTAGCAGGGGGCACGGCAATCAGCCCCAGCATTTT
>NA|TRBJ2-1|14|NA|TRBV21-1
CASSTPVGDNEQFF
TGTGCCAGCAGCACCCCAGTAGGGGATAATGAGCAGTTCTTC
>NA|TRBJ2-3|15|NA|TRBV11-1
CASSSRPTGTDTQYF
TGTGCCAGCAGCTCACGTCCGACAGGTACAGATACGCAGTATTTT
>NA|TRBJ1-1|16|NA|TRBV7-2
CASSLGQGTGSTEAFF
TGTGCCAGCAGCTTAGGGCAGGGGACGGGCTCCACTGAAGCTTTCTTT
>NA|TRBJ1-2|12|NA|TRBV19
CASNQGTWRYTF
TGTGCCAGTAATCAGGGGACCTGGCGTTACACCTTC
>NA|TRBJ2-3|15|NA|TRBV7-2
CASSPRAYRADTQYF
TGTGCCAGCAGCCCGCGGGCGTATCGCGCAGATACGCAGTATTTT
>NA|TRBJ2-7|15|NA|TRBV18
CASSAGPGFSYEQYF
TGTGCCAGCTCTGCGGGGCCAGGGTTCTCCTACGAGCAGTACTTC
>TRBD1|TRBJ1-6|15|once|TRBV2
CASSDGTGSHSPLHF
TGTGCCAGCAGTGACGGGACAGGGAGTCATTCACCCCTCCACTTT
>NA|TRBJ1-1|17|few|TRBV11-3
CASSLGLGGGMNTEAFF
TGTGCCAGCAGCTTAGGATTGGGAGGGGGGATGAACACTGAAGCTTTCTTT
>NA|TRBJ1-1|13|few|TRBV10-3
CAISEGGNTEAFF
TGTGCCATCAGTGAAGGGGGGAACACTGAAGCTTTCTTT
>TRBD2|TRBJ2-1|16|NA|TRBV7-6
CASSTGLAGEKGEQFF
TGTGCCAGCAGCACAGGACTAGCGGGAGAGAAGGGTGAGCAGTTCTTC
>TRBD1|TRBJ1-5|15|NA|TRBV19
CASRDRGRSNQPQHF
TGTGCCAGTAGGGACAGGGGTAGGAGCAATCAGCCCCAGCATTTT
>NA|TRBJ2-1|13|few|TRBV12-5
CASGLRGNNEQFF
TGTGCTAGTGGTTTGCGGGGGAACAATGAGCAGTTCTTC
>NA|TRBJ1-3|15|few|TRBV7-2
CASSLMGGSGNTIYF
TGTGCCAGCAGCTTAATGGGAGGCTCTGGAAACACCATATATTTT
>NA|TRBJ2-1|12|NA|TRBV10-3
CAISEYTEEQFF
TGTGCCATCAGTGAGTATACGGAGGAGCAGTTCTTC
>NA|TRBJ1-1|14|NA|TRBV5-5
CASSLATGNTEAFF
TGTGCCAGCAGCTTGGCAACAGGGAACACTGAAGCTTTCTTT
>NA|TRBJ1-3|16|NA|TRBV7-9
CASSLDTGSSGNTIYF
TGTGCCAGCAGCTTAGATACGGGGAGCTCTGGAAACACCATATATTTT
>TRBD1|TRBJ1-2|13|few|TRBV7-9
CASSSGGDYGYTF
TGTGCCAGCAGTTCAGGGGGCGACTATGGCTACACCTTC
>NA|TRBJ2-1|14|NA|TRBV6-5
CASSYSADYNEQFF
TGTGCCAGCAGTTACTCTGCAGACTACAATGAGCAGTTCTTC
>NA|TRBJ2-7|12|NA|TRBV29-1
CSVGGDRPEQYF
TGCAGCGTTGGGGGCGACCGACCCGAGCAGTACTTC
>TRBD1|TRBJ1-6|15|few|TRBV11-2
CASSTRTGYNSPLHF
TGTGCCAGCAGCACCCGGACAGGGTACAATTCACCCCTCCACTTT
>NA|TRBJ1-1|14|NA|TRBV7-9
CASSLGVADTEAFF
TGTGCCAGCAGCTTAGGGGTGGCGGACACTGAAGCTTTCTTT
>NA|TRBJ1-2|14|NA|TRBV5-1
CASSLSLSAYGYTF
TGCGCCAGCAGCTTGTCACTATCTGCTTATGGCTACACCTTC
>NA|TRBJ1-5|12|NA|TRBV13
CASSLKPGPQHF
TGTGCCAGCAGCCTAAAGCCGGGACCCCAGCATTTT
>TRBD1|TRBJ1-1|21|NA|TRBV4-1
CASSQEAVYRGQGSSRREAFF
TGCGCCAGCAGCCAAGAAGCGGTTTATAGGGGACAGGGTTCCTCTCGCCGTGAAGCTTTCTTT
>TRBD1|TRBJ2-6|18|NA|TRBV4-1
CASSQEGQDSSGANVLTF
TGCGCCAGCAGCCAAGAGGGACAGGACAGCTCTGGGGCCAACGTCCTGACTTTC
>NA|TRBJ1-3|13|NA|TRBV5-1
CASSRSSGNTIYF
TGCGCCAGCAGCCGTAGTTCTGGAAACACCATATATTTT
>NA|TRBJ2-1|11|NA|TRBV6-5
CASHEPNEQFF
TGTGCCAGCCATGAGCCCAATGAGCAGTTCTTC
>NA|TRBJ2-5|19|NA|TRBV11-3
CASSSRTRGFGGGQETQYF
TGTGCCAGCAGCTCACGAACCAGGGGGTTTGGAGGGGGCCAAGAGACCCAGTACTTC
>NA|TRBJ1-4|13|NA|TRBV7-9
CASSRQGTEKLFF
TGTGCCAGCAGCCGGCAGGGGACGGAAAAACTGTTTTTT
>TRBD2|TRBJ2-1|17|many|TRBV27
CASSHRTSGSNYNEQFF
TGTGCCAGCAGTCATCGGACTAGCGGGAGTAACTACAATGAGCAGTTCTTC
>TRBD2|TRBJ2-7|17|NA|TRBV18
CASSPPSKRGLTYEQYF
TGTGCCAGCTCACCACCCTCTAAGCGGGGGCTTACCTACGAGCAGTACTTC
>NA|TRBJ1-2|14|once|TRBV11-2
CASSFNTGGGGYTF
TGTGCCAGCAGCTTTAATACTGGGGGCGGTGGCTACACCTTC
>TRBD1|TRBJ1-2|13|NA|TRBV29-1
CSAGQGWGYGYTF
TGCAGCGCTGGACAGGGATGGGGCTATGGCTACACCTTC
>NA|TRBJ1-2|13|NA|TRBV2
CASSAQSNYGYTF
TGTGCCAGCAGTGCACAGAGCAACTATGGCTACACCTTC
>NA|TRBJ1-2|14|once|TRBV30
CAWNLEDPGRGYTF
TGTGCCTGGAACCTAGAAGACCCCGGGAGGGGCTACACCTTC
>NA|TRBJ2-7|15|NA|TRBV19
CASSASGTSNYEQYF
TGTGCCAGTAGTGCATCCGGGACATCCAATTACGAGCAGTACTTC
>TRBD1|TRBJ2-7|15|NA|TRBV13
CASSSRGQGAPEQYF
TGTGCCAGCAGCTCCCGAGGACAGGGGGCTCCCGAGCAGTACTTC
>TRBD2|TRBJ2-2|15|few|TRBV7-2
CASRFSGGPTGELFF
TGTGCCAGCAGGTTTAGCGGGGGGCCCACCGGGGAGCTGTTTTTT
>TRBD1|TRBJ2-4|17|NA|TRBV10-2
CASSESTGTIAKNIQYF
TGCGCCAGCAGTGAGTCGACAGGGACAATAGCCAAAAACATTCAGTACTTC
>NA|TRBJ1-5|13|few|TRBV12-3/TRBV12-4
CASSLAGKQPQHF
TGTGCCAGCAGTTTGGCAGGGAAGCAGCCCCAGCATTTT
>NA|TRBJ2-7|13|NA|TRBV30
CAWRFQGTYEQYF
TGTGCCTGGAGGTTTCAGGGTACCTACGAGCAGTACTTC
>NA|TRBJ2-7|16|once|TRBV7-2
CASSRISGIGAYEQYF
TGTGCCAGCAGCCGGATAAGCGGCATAGGAGCCTACGAGCAGTACTTC
>NA|TRBJ1-1|15|NA|TRBV7-9
CASSLRGTMNTEAFF
TGTGCCAGCAGCTTAAGGGGCACCATGAACACTGAAGCTTTCTTT
>NA|TRBJ2-3|11|NA|TRBV24-1
CATGVSDTQYF
TGTGCCACAGGGGTATCAGATACGCAGTATTTT
>NA|TRBJ1-1|12|once|TRBV29-1
CSVVGAGPKAFF
TGCAGCGTTGTGGGGGCAGGGCCGAAAGCTTTCTTT
>NA|TRBJ1-4|17|once|TRBV7-2
CASSLGPPRGYNEKLFF
TGTGCCAGCAGCTTAGGGCCCCCCAGGGGATATAATGAAAAACTGTTTTTT
>TRBD2|TRBJ2-1|15|NA|TRBV15
CATSVSGSRHNEQFF
TGTGCCACCAGCGTTAGCGGGAGCCGTCACAATGAGCAGTTCTTC
>NA|TRBJ1-3|15|NA|TRBV7-2
CASSLVGSSGNTIYF
TGTGCCAGCAGCTTAGTAGGGAGCTCTGGAAACACCATATATTTT
>TRBD2|TRBJ2-6|17|NA|TRBV3-1/TRBV3-2
CASSHLAGATGANVLTF
TGTGCCAGCAGCCATTTAGCGGGGGCGACTGGGGCCAACGTCCTGACTTTC